This T cell receptor beta chain stems from a study of cytomegalovirus exposure and HLA in healthy donors (TCRdb year 2017). Some background on the complete study: In an earlier analysis of some 610 of the donors, approximately 300 Gb of sequence data and 100 million or so unique TCR beta sequences from roughly 190 million T cells were reported. To predict cytomegalovirus infection status, the study brought together high-throughput TCR immunosequencing, statistical association of individual TCRs with disease status, and machine learning. In addition to the first cohort of 500 to 850 subjects, a separate validation cohort of approximately 130 different subjects was used. An early release covering around 630 HLA-typed donors comprised about 300 gigabases of sequencing data and tens of millions of unique TCR sequences. Genome-wide SNP genotypes for about three fifths of the roughly 670 donors were used in a later genetic analysis, which treated that subset as a discovery cohort. Every repertoire in the discovery cohort had been generated on one and the same sequencing platform. Typing coverage differed by locus: A, B, C, DRB1 and DQB1 were typed in about 629-630 donors, DQA1 in roughly 500, DPA1 in some 600, and DPB1 in approximately 450. The aim of the study was to test whether cataloging public T cell receptors could identify signatures of past pathogen exposure. To study patterns of TCR occurrence, a later analysis re-analyzed previously published TCR beta repertoires from several hundred donors and added high-resolution HLA genotyping. Four to six DR-DQ haplotypes were handled as single units for association and clustering because linkage in the cohort was strong. HLA typing included class I and class II loci at four-digit resolution. The T cell repertoires of 700 or so subjects were profiled by immunosequencing and related to cytomegalovirus serostatus. In the later analysis, no new phenotypic data were used to find candidate immune exposures; instead, reliance was placed on TCR beta sequences and their occurrence across donors. Across approximately 400 genotyped donors of the cohort, an average of roughly 230,000 unique TCR beta nucleotide sequences per donor were sequenced, and around 20% of those sequences were non-productive. Among the roughly 370 genotyped donors, around 81% belonged to the genetic ancestry cluster associated with self-reported Caucasian donors. To decide whether each TCR beta V gene segment behaved as functional or pseudogenic, an earlier analysis of approximately 590 of the donors relied on high-throughput TCR beta sequencing. Donor age, sex, ethnicity and CMV serostatus were compiled together with the repertoire data.

This clone showed up just a few times. It lacks a known antigen. No base qualities exist here, and no much larger clone lies one base off it. The cohort consisted of 666 healthy bone marrow donors. Cohort members were all nominally healthy when sampled, although unrecorded immune exposures were likely present. CMV serostatus was recorded as positive for around 300 and negative for about 50% of the roughly 670 cohort members, whereas no CMV serostatus was recorded for the donor in question. A peripheral blood sample was provided by each donor, and peripheral blood mononuclear cells were used for TCR beta sequencing. The Qiagen DNeasy Blood Extraction Kit was used to extract genomic DNA from the blood cell samples. Deletion took 5 bases off V and 1 base off J, with a span of 11 bases between the germline ends. Taken from the germline V gene (reference sequence), the CDR1 and CDR2 loops are LNHDA and SQIVND. Counted from cysteine to phenylalanine, this CDR3 has 14 amino acids. Solely the CDR3 DNA is kept, with 42 bases framed from the first base.

The investigation overall reported the following: A further reported finding was that TCR beta sequences accurately predicted the HLA-A and HLA-B alleles for most subjects in the first cohort. Because counts were too low, 15 to 20 rarely observed V segments, including chromosome 9 orphons, were excluded from the earlier analysis of 587 of the donors. Roughly uniform sequencing depth across donors was assumed in presence/absence analyses, although this assumption may not hold. A cluster of highly shared sequence variants was judged likely to represent a technical artifact of the sequencing pipeline. A later analysis found that TCR association rates varied across HLA loci, with DRB1 alleles showing the most associated TCRs and HLA-C alleles the fewest. When HLA alleles, especially DR and DQ, strongly co-occurred, attributing TCR associations to individual alleles was difficult. The cohort was sequenced for TCR beta chains only, and without alpha or paired-chain data the features that could be detected were limited. In a later genetic analysis, a missense DCLRE1C variant was associated with V-gene and J-gene trimming of TCR beta chains, and the association was replicated in an independent cohort. The study gave a list of under 200 TCR beta chains associated with cytomegalovirus. Specific HLA alleles were associated with over 15,000 TCR beta sequences at a false discovery rate of 0.05 in a later analysis. Compared with the approximately 670-donor mean, donors in an Asian-associated ancestry cluster had fewer N-insertions in productive TCRs, according to a later genetic analysis. Cytomegalovirus status was reported to be diagnosed by the classifier with high specificity and sensitivity in both the original and validation cohorts. Across donors, most TCR sequences were observed very rarely, whereas some public TCRs were present in many individuals. In vitro tests confirmed that a few of the cytomegalovirus-associated TCR beta chains recognize cytomegalovirus antigens. Broadly in line with IMGT annotations, most TCR beta V segments showed up in productive rearrangements about 90% or about 30% of the time in an earlier analysis of 450 to 600 of the donors. A later analysis found that most CMV-associated TCR beta chains appeared HLA-restricted, with HLA associations seemingly driven largely by CMV exposure. It was suggested by the authors that the approach could potentially be generalized to other disease states and immunological phenotypes. In a later analysis, HLA-associated TCR beta chains were found to be more clonally expanded and to have lower generation probabilities than equally common non-associated chains. CMV serostatus was the only immune exposure information available for the cohort. According to a later analysis, parvovirus B19, influenza, CMV and Epstein-Barr virus appeared linked to several top co-occurrence clusters. Because HLA typing was missing for some donors at each locus, association tests included only the typed subset. Because the 87-base-pair reads could not distinguish some IMGT-functional V segments, including TRBV6-2 and TRBV6-3, those segments were excluded. Correlated functional status among segregating V segments might be attributable to linkage disequilibrium, but an unknown experimental factor could not be ruled out.

Libraries came from the immunoSEQ multiplex PCR assay. The multiplex PCR relied on a mix of 60 forward primers for TCR Vbeta segments and 13 reverse primers for TCR Jbeta segments. Amplification of the CDR3 region of rearranged TCR beta genes was performed with a multiplex PCR assay on genomic DNA. The Illumina HiSeq System was used to sequence the amplified TCR beta libraries as 87-base-pair reads. Turning to the authors' computational methods: Across the 500 to 850 repertoires, a later analysis counted 60 million to 90 million unique TCR beta chains, approximately 10 million of which were shared by at least two donors. A nearest-neighbor algorithm error-corrected the raw reads and collapsed the reads into unique sequences, merging closely related sequences to remove PCR and sequencing errors. V, D and J gene segments were assigned by aligning CDR3 sequences to IMGT reference sequences. For a sequence to be retained, a match of at least six nucleotides was required to both a V gene segment and a J gene segment. Rearrangements were classified as productive when the CDR3 lacked stop codons and remained in frame with V and J, and all other rearrangements were classified as non-productive. CDR3 was defined by IMGT convention, running from the second conserved V-encoded cysteine to the conserved J-encoded phenylalanine. In an earlier analysis of approximately 500 of the donors, sequences lacking an unambiguous match to a single V gene segment were excluded. An earlier analysis of several hundred of the donors called V segments functional above 56.7% productive rearrangements and segregating when the between-donor standard deviation exceeded 5%. A statistical classification framework was built to diagnose cytomegalovirus status from the catalog of TCR beta chain sequences. V and J gene assignment, in a later analysis, came from comparing TCR nucleotide sequences with IMGT/GENE-DB human TR gene sequences. In a later analysis, CDR3 sequences and most-parsimonious VDJ recombination scenarios were assigned using the TCRdist pipeline. A later analysis defined each TCR beta chain by its CDR3 amino acid sequence plus V-gene family, and excluded reads lacking a unique V-gene family. A later analysis removed roughly 590 highly shared, low-generation-probability nucleotide sequences to deal with suspected cross-contamination and a sequencing artifact. A later analysis calculated a clonal expansion index for each public chain from normalized within-repertoire ranks of inferred template counts. In a later analysis, generation probabilities were computed using a VDJ recombination model fitted to out-of-frame rearrangements, and the results were checked against IGoR. In a later analysis, TCR-TCR, TCR-HLA and TCR-CMV co-occurrence was scored with hypergeometric tests, and a repertoire-size bias correction was applied to TCR pairs. To estimate false discovery rates, a later analysis permuted the HLA or CMV assignments 20 times. In a later analysis, co-occurring TCRs were grouped using DBSCAN, and TCRdist sequence similarity was added for clustering within HLA-allele-positive subsets. Repertoires with fewer than 30,000 or more than 120,000 public chains, plus five repertoires with anomalous nucleotide sharing, were excluded from co-occurrence clustering. The table comes from immuneACCESS by way of TCRdb, which keeps in-frame sequences with V and J called. Part of the clones is missing from these tables; in studies checked, under half for an unresolved V gene and the rest for unknown reasons. V and J calls and clone size follow that table, whereas D and trimming were derived from the DNA. The sample includes 100,000 to 150,000 clones, with about 73% observed a single time. The biggest ten clones account for about 3% of the sample.

The sequencing input was PBMCs. The sequence joins TRBV19 to TRBJ1-1, with TRBD1 as a weak D call on 6 bases. This clonotype was obtained from a human donor in good health. The DNA sequence is given as TGTGCCAGTAGTCTCAGGGGATCGAACACTGAAGCTTTCTTT. It encodes CASSLRGSNTEAFF.